This is a list of T cell receptor beta chains from one sample in a study of blood T cell repertoires in COVID-19. Only in-frame clones appear in the TCRdb table, and some are missing; sequencing was by immunoSEQ multiplex PCR. The sample lists more than 110,000 clones, roughly 80% seen once, with approximately 9% in the top ten. Sequencing was carried out using peripheral blood. Source of these receptors: a woman at least 80 years old in a cohort sampled during active or convalescent COVID-19. CDR3s include the opening cysteine and the closing phenylalanine or tryptophan. Fields, in order: D gene, clone size, J gene, CDR3 length, V gene, CDR3 protein, CDR3 DNA. D genes are given only for firm matches. Only some rows state a clone size, as once, few, many or a class for expanded clones.

d_gene: .
abundance: .
j_gene: TRBJ1-2
len: 14
v_gene: TRBV7-2
CDR3aa: CASSGQIANYGYTF
CDR3nt: TGTGCCAGCAGCGGACAGATAGCTAACTATGGCTACACCTTC

d_gene: TRBD1
abundance: .
j_gene: TRBJ1-4
len: 14
v_gene: TRBV7-9
CDR3aa: CASSTTGLNEKLFF
CDR3nt: TGTGCCAGCAGCACGACAGGGCTAAATGAAAAACTGTTTTTT

d_gene: .
abundance: .
j_gene: TRBJ2-5
len: 12
v_gene: TRBV12-3/TRBV12-4
CDR3aa: CASSFRGETQYF
CDR3nt: TGTGCCAGCAGTTTTCGGGGGGAGACCCAGTACTTC

d_gene: .
abundance: .
j_gene: TRBJ2-1
len: 14
v_gene: TRBV7-3
CDR3aa: CASSDGVGYNEQFF
CDR3nt: TGTGCCAGCAGCGACGGGGTTGGCTACAATGAGCAGTTCTTC

d_gene: .
abundance: .
j_gene: TRBJ1-6
len: 14
v_gene: TRBV11-2
CDR3aa: CASSLVEGVSPLHF
CDR3nt: TGTGCCAGCAGCTTAGTAGAGGGGGTCTCACCCCTCCACTTT

d_gene: .
abundance: .
j_gene: TRBJ2-4
len: 14
v_gene: TRBV12-2
CDR3aa: CASRLEAQRNIQYF
CDR3nt: TGTGCAAGTCGCTTAGAAGCTCAGCGAAACATTCAGTACTTC

d_gene: TRBD2
abundance: once
j_gene: TRBJ2-1
len: 16
v_gene: TRBV6-6
CDR3aa: CASSWTSGGKYNEQFF
CDR3nt: TGTGCCAGCAGTTGGACTAGCGGGGGGAAATACAATGAGCAGTTCTTC

d_gene: .
abundance: .
j_gene: TRBJ1-1
len: 15
v_gene: TRBV19
CDR3aa: CASRPNGAANTEAFF
CDR3nt: TGTGCCAGTAGGCCTAATGGGGCAGCGAACACTGAAGCTTTCTTT

d_gene: TRBD1
abundance: .
j_gene: TRBJ1-2
len: 16
v_gene: TRBV24-1
CDR3aa: CATSESSVQGAEGYTF
CDR3nt: TGTGCCACCAGTGAATCTTCAGTACAGGGGGCGGAAGGCTACACCTTC

d_gene: .
abundance: .
j_gene: TRBJ2-3
len: 15
v_gene: TRBV11-1
CDR3aa: CASSGRQGVTDTQYF
CDR3nt: TGTGCCAGCAGCGGCAGGCAGGGCGTCACAGATACGCAGTATTTT

d_gene: .
abundance: once
j_gene: TRBJ1-2
len: 13
v_gene: TRBV12-3/TRBV12-4
CDR3aa: CASSFGRYYGYTF
CDR3nt: TGTGCCAGCAGTTTTGGCCGATACTATGGCTACACCTTC

d_gene: .
abundance: .
j_gene: TRBJ1-3
len: 14
v_gene: TRBV7-9
CDR3aa: CASSSSGSGNTIYF
CDR3nt: TGTGCCAGCAGTTCCAGTGGCTCTGGAAACACCATATATTTT

d_gene: .
abundance: .
j_gene: TRBJ2-5
len: 13
v_gene: TRBV12-3/TRBV12-4
CDR3aa: CASSLGRGETQYF
CDR3nt: TGTGCCAGCAGTTTAGGGCGGGGAGAGACCCAGTACTTC

d_gene: TRBD1
abundance: .
j_gene: TRBJ2-1
len: 12
v_gene: TRBV6-6
CDR3aa: CASSRTGNEQFF
CDR3nt: TGTGCCAGCAGTCGGACAGGGAATGAGCAGTTCTTC

d_gene: .
abundance: .
j_gene: TRBJ2-4
len: 15
v_gene: TRBV5-1
CDR3aa: CASSPDSLAKNIQYF
CDR3nt: TGCGCCAGCAGCCCGGATAGCCTAGCCAAAAACATTCAGTACTTC

d_gene: TRBD1
abundance: .
j_gene: TRBJ1-5
len: 15
v_gene: TRBV19
CDR3aa: CASSRTGVINQPQHF
CDR3nt: TGTGCCAGTAGTAGGACAGGGGTTATCAATCAGCCCCAGCATTTT

d_gene: .
abundance: .
j_gene: TRBJ1-1
len: 14
v_gene: TRBV7-2
CDR3aa: CASSLARGNTEAFF
CDR3nt: TGTGCCAGCAGCTTAGCCAGGGGAAACACTGAAGCTTTCTTT

d_gene: TRBD1
abundance: .
j_gene: TRBJ1-4
len: 14
v_gene: TRBV9
CDR3aa: CASSVGTGTEKLFF
CDR3nt: TGTGCCAGCAGCGTCGGGACAGGGACTGAAAAACTGTTTTTT

d_gene: TRBD1
abundance: .
j_gene: TRBJ1-1
len: 15
v_gene: TRBV4-2
CDR3aa: CASSQDRAGGTEAFF
CDR3nt: TGTGCCAGCAGCCAAGATCGAGCAGGGGGCACTGAAGCTTTCTTT

d_gene: TRBD2
abundance: .
j_gene: TRBJ2-1
len: 13
v_gene: TRBV7-3
CDR3aa: CATGLAPYNEQFF
CDR3nt: TGTGCCACCGGACTAGCGCCTTACAATGAGCAGTTCTTC

d_gene: .
abundance: .
j_gene: TRBJ1-1
len: 14
v_gene: TRBV10-3
CDR3aa: CAIVRDIRNTEAFF
CDR3nt: TGTGCCATCGTACGGGACATCCGGAACACTGAAGCTTTCTTT

d_gene: TRBD2
abundance: once
j_gene: TRBJ2-3
len: 15
v_gene: TRBV7-3
CDR3aa: CASSFSGVRTDTQYF
CDR3nt: TGTGCCAGCAGCTTTAGCGGGGTGCGCACAGATACGCAGTATTTT

d_gene: .
abundance: .
j_gene: TRBJ2-5
len: 11
v_gene: TRBV20-1
CDR3aa: CSARNKETQYF
CDR3nt: TGCAGTGCTAGAAACAAAGAGACCCAGTACTTC

d_gene: TRBD2
abundance: .
j_gene: TRBJ2-1
len: 13
v_gene: TRBV7-3
CDR3aa: CASSLASGGRQFF
CDR3nt: TGTGCCAGCAGCTTGGCTAGCGGGGGGAGGCAGTTCTTC

d_gene: .
abundance: once
j_gene: TRBJ2-2
len: 16
v_gene: TRBV29-1
CDR3aa: CSVGGGKASNTGELFF
CDR3nt: TGCAGCGTTGGGGGAGGCAAAGCTTCGAACACCGGGGAGCTGTTTTTT

d_gene: TRBD1
abundance: .
j_gene: TRBJ1-6
len: 17
v_gene: TRBV5-5
CDR3aa: CASSLGPGQGHNSPLHF
CDR3nt: TGTGCCAGCAGCTTGGGCCCGGGACAGGGTCATAATTCACCCCTCCACTTT

d_gene: TRBD1
abundance: .
j_gene: TRBJ1-2
len: 13
v_gene: TRBV12-3/TRBV12-4
CDR3aa: CASRTQGATGYTF
CDR3nt: TGTGCCAGCAGGACACAGGGGGCGACCGGCTACACCTTC

d_gene: .
abundance: .
j_gene: TRBJ2-1
len: 15
v_gene: TRBV21-1
CDR3aa: CASSKTASSYNEQFF
CDR3nt: TGTGCCAGCAGCAAGACAGCGAGCTCCTACAATGAGCAGTTCTTC

d_gene: TRBD1
abundance: .
j_gene: TRBJ1-2
len: 14
v_gene: TRBV5-6
CDR3aa: CASTGTGYYYGYTF
CDR3nt: TGTGCCAGCACGGGGACAGGCTACTACTATGGCTACACCTTC

d_gene: TRBD1
abundance: .
j_gene: TRBJ1-4
len: 15
v_gene: TRBV28
CDR3aa: CASSFDRATNEKLFF
CDR3nt: TGTGCCAGCAGTTTCGACAGGGCAACTAATGAAAAACTGTTTTTT

d_gene: .
abundance: .
j_gene: TRBJ1-5
len: 15
v_gene: TRBV15
CDR3aa: CATSREGSYNQPQHF
CDR3nt: TGTGCCACCAGCAGAGAGGGCAGCTATAATCAGCCCCAGCATTTT

d_gene: TRBD1
abundance: few
j_gene: TRBJ1-1
len: 13
v_gene: TRBV3-1/TRBV3-2
CDR3aa: CASSQAGGGAAFF
CDR3nt: TGTGCCAGCAGCCAAGCTGGAGGGGGCGCAGCTTTCTTT

d_gene: .
abundance: .
j_gene: TRBJ1-2
len: 13
v_gene: TRBV13
CDR3aa: CASSWQRHNGYTF
CDR3nt: TGTGCCAGCAGCTGGCAGAGACATAATGGCTACACCTTC

d_gene: .
abundance: .
j_gene: TRBJ1-1
len: 14
v_gene: TRBV28
CDR3aa: CASSLPNVGVEAFF
CDR3nt: TGTGCCAGCAGTTTACCAAATGTCGGGGTTGAAGCTTTCTTT

d_gene: .
abundance: .
j_gene: TRBJ2-2
len: 15
v_gene: TRBV6-5
CDR3aa: CASSSRGGHTGELFF
CDR3nt: TGTGCCAGCAGTTCTAGGGGGGGCCACACCGGGGAGCTGTTTTTT

d_gene: TRBD2
abundance: .
j_gene: TRBJ2-3
len: 16
v_gene: TRBV28
CDR3aa: CASSPGDSGGAPTQYF
CDR3nt: TGTGCCAGCAGTCCCGGGGATAGCGGGGGGGCACCCACGCAGTATTTT

d_gene: TRBD1
abundance: .
j_gene: TRBJ1-2
len: 15
v_gene: TRBV6-6
CDR3aa: CASSYPGQGIYGYTF
CDR3nt: TGTGCCAGCAGTTACCCGGGACAGGGAATCTATGGCTACACCTTC

d_gene: TRBD1
abundance: .
j_gene: TRBJ2-4
len: 15
v_gene: TRBV5-6
CDR3aa: CASSDAGTGKNIQYF
CDR3nt: TGTGCCAGCAGCGACGCCGGGACAGGGAAAAACATTCAGTACTTC

d_gene: TRBD1
abundance: .
j_gene: TRBJ1-1
len: 14
v_gene: TRBV5-6
CDR3aa: CASSLTGGNTEAFF
CDR3nt: TGTGCCAGCAGCCTGACAGGGGGCAACACTGAAGCTTTCTTT

d_gene: .
abundance: .
j_gene: TRBJ1-2
len: 15
v_gene: TRBV19
CDR3aa: CATQDRRKSNYGYTF
CDR3nt: TGTGCCACCCAAGACAGGAGAAAATCTAACTATGGCTACACCTTC

d_gene: TRBD2
abundance: .
j_gene: TRBJ2-5
len: 15
v_gene: TRBV29-1
CDR3aa: CSVRVAGGLRETQYF
CDR3nt: TGCAGCGTTCGAGTAGCGGGGGGGCTGAGGGAGACCCAGTACTTC

d_gene: .
abundance: .
j_gene: TRBJ2-5
len: 11
v_gene: TRBV5-5
CDR3aa: CASSNIETQYF
CDR3nt: TGTGCCAGCAGCAATATAGAGACCCAGTACTTC

d_gene: TRBD1
abundance: .
j_gene: TRBJ2-3
len: 15
v_gene: TRBV19
CDR3aa: CASLGQGSGTDTQYF
CDR3nt: TGTGCCAGTCTAGGACAGGGTTCGGGCACAGATACGCAGTATTTT

d_gene: .
abundance: .
j_gene: TRBJ2-4
len: 14
v_gene: TRBV7-9
CDR3aa: CASSSDRAKNIQYF
CDR3nt: TGTGCCAGCAGCTCAGACAGGGCCAAAAACATTCAGTACTTC

d_gene: .
abundance: few
j_gene: TRBJ2-3
len: 14
v_gene: TRBV7-3
CDR3aa: CASSPSPATTTQYF
CDR3nt: TGTGCCAGCAGCCCAAGCCCCGCCACCACTACGCAGTATTTT

d_gene: TRBD1
abundance: .
j_gene: TRBJ2-2
len: 13
v_gene: TRBV29-1
CDR3aa: CSARDSNTGELFF
CDR3nt: TGCAGCGCCCGGGACAGCAACACCGGGGAGCTGTTTTTT

d_gene: .
abundance: .
j_gene: TRBJ2-5
len: 15
v_gene: TRBV6-2/TRBV6-3
CDR3aa: CASSYSRDNKETQYF
CDR3nt: TGTGCCAGCAGTTACTCTCGGGACAACAAAGAGACCCAGTACTTC

d_gene: .
abundance: once
j_gene: TRBJ1-6
len: 14
v_gene: TRBV21-1
CDR3aa: CASSNAGGNSPLHF
CDR3nt: TGTGCCAGCAGCAATGCAGGGGGTAATTCACCCCTCCACTTT

d_gene: TRBD2
abundance: .
j_gene: TRBJ2-3
len: 17
v_gene: TRBV5-1
CDR3aa: CASSLITLAGATDTQYF
CDR3nt: TGCGCCAGCAGCCTAATCACTTTAGCGGGGGCGACAGATACGCAGTATTTT

d_gene: TRBD2
abundance: once
j_gene: TRBJ2-5
len: 15
v_gene: TRBV4-3
CDR3aa: CASSQERRGGETQYF
CDR3nt: TGCGCCAGCAGCCAAGAACGGCGGGGAGGGGAGACCCAGTACTTC

d_gene: .
abundance: .
j_gene: TRBJ1-6
len: 15
v_gene: TRBV28
CDR3aa: CASSLSGGGNSPLHF
CDR3nt: TGTGCCAGCAGTTTAAGCGGGGGTGGTAATTCACCCCTCCACTTT

d_gene: .
abundance: .
j_gene: TRBJ1-1
len: 13
v_gene: TRBV9
CDR3aa: CASSGRGGTEAFF
CDR3nt: TGTGCCAGCAGCGGCAGGGGCGGCACTGAAGCTTTCTTT

d_gene: .
abundance: once
j_gene: TRBJ1-1
len: 13
v_gene: TRBV4-2
CDR3aa: CASSQDGSTEAFF
CDR3nt: TGTGCCAGCAGCCAAGACGGGAGCACTGAAGCTTTCTTT